The TCR beta chain under discussion was sequenced for a study of blood T cell repertoires in COVID-19. Method: immunoSEQ multiplex PCR; TCRdb's copy keeps in-frame clones and lacks some. The data show fewer than 350,000 clones, almost 90% seen once. Which cohort a participant joined came from the clinical history participants gave. This sequence originates from a woman in her twenties or thirties who had been exposed to COVID-19. What was sequenced was PBMCs or T cells enriched from blood (not recorded which).

CDR3 nucleotides: TGTGCCAGCAGCCCGAACCCGGGACAGGGTTGGCGCGAGCAGTACTTC. As protein: CASSPNPGQGWREQYF. The chain couples TRBV3-1 (or the pseudogene TRBV3-2) to TRBJ2-7, with 9 nucleotides matching TRBD1. There are 16 residues in the CDR3. The germline V gene has CDR1 LGHDT and CDR2 YNNKEL (reference sequence). V lost 4 bases and J lost 6; bases outside the gene matches: 13.